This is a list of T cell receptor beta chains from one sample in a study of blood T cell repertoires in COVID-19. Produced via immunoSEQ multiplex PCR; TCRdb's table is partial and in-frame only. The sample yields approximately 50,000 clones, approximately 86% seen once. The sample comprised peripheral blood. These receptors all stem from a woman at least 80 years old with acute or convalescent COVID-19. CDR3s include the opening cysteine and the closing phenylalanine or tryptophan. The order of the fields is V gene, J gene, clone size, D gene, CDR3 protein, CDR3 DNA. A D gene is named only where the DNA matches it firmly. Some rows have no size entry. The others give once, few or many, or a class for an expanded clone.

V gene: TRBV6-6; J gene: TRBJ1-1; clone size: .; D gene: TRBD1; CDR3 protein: CASSYPTGGRTEAFF; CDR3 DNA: TGTGCCAGCAGTTACCCGACAGGGGGCCGCACTGAAGCTTTCTTT
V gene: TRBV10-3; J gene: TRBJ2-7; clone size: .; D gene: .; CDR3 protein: CAICPGDTYEQYF; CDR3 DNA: TGTGCCATCTGTCCAGGGGACACCTACGAGCAGTACTTC
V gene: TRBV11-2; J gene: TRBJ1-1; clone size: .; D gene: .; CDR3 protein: CASREQAGTEAFF; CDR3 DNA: TGTGCCAGCAGAGAACAGGCGGGAACTGAAGCTTTCTTT
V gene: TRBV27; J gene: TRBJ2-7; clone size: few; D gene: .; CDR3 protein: CASSLGRGGYEQYF; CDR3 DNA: TGTGCCAGCAGCCTGGGGCGGGGCGGCTACGAGCAGTACTTC
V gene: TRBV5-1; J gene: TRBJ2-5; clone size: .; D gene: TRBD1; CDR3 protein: CASSGGTGRETQYF; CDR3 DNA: TGCGCCAGCAGCGGTGGGACAGGGAGGGAGACCCAGTACTTC
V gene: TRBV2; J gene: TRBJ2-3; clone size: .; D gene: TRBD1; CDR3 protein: CASSGGTGSTDTQYF; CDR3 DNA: TGTGCCAGCAGTGGGGGGACAGGGTCCACAGATACGCAGTATTTT
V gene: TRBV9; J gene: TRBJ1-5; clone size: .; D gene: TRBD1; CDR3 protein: CASSRDRDNQPQHF; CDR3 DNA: TGTGCCAGCAGCCGGGACAGGGACAATCAGCCCCAGCATTTT
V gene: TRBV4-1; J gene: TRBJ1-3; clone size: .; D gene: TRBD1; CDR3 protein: CASSQRSGTDSGNTIYF; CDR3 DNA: TGCGCCAGCAGCCAGCGATCCGGGACAGACTCTGGAAACACCATATATTTT
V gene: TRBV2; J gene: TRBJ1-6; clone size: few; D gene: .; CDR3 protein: CASRRGDNYNSPLHF; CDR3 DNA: TGTGCCAGCAGAAGAGGGGACAACTATAATTCACCCCTCCACTTT
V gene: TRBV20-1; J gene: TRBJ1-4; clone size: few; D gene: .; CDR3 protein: CSARGGGKLFF; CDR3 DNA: TGCAGTGCTAGAGGGGGGGGAAAACTGTTTTTT
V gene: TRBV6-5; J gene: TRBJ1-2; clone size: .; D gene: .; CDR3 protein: CASSPSGQFNYGYTF; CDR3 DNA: TGTGCCAGCAGCCCCTCCGGACAATTTAACTATGGCTACACCTTC
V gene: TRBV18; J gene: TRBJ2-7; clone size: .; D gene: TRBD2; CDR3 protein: CASSPPSGGASEQYF; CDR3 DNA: TGTGCCAGCTCACCTCCTAGCGGGGGGGCCTCCGAGCAGTACTTC
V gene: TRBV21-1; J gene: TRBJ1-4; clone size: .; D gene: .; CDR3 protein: CASSKNRKLFF; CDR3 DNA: TGTGCCAGCAGCAAGAACAGAAAACTGTTTTTT